A selection of T cell receptor beta chains follows, all from one sample in a study of cytomegalovirus exposure and HLA in healthy donors. Sequencing was performed with immunoSEQ multiplex PCR; in TCRdb, only in-frame clones are kept and a portion is missing. The sample has under 200,000 clones; around 83% are singletons. Sequencing used PBMCs. Receptors originate from a woman aged 18 to 35 in good health and CMV-seronegative. CDR3s include the opening cysteine and the closing phenylalanine or tryptophan. The order of the fields is clone size, D gene, J gene, V gene, CDR3 protein, CDR3 DNA. A D gene is named only where the DNA matches it firmly. A clone size is listed for some rows: how often the clone was seen (once, few, many), or a class if it is expanded.

>once|NA|TRBJ2-1|TRBV27
CASSFGYNEQFF
TGTGCCAGCAGTTTCGGCTACAATGAGCAGTTCTTC
>NA|TRBD1|TRBJ2-5|TRBV11-2
CASSVGTGDSETQYF
TGTGCCAGCAGCGTAGGGACAGGGGATTCGGAGACCCAGTACTTC
>few|NA|TRBJ2-7|TRBV27
CASSSGAPYEQYF
TGTGCCAGCAGTTCAGGGGCGCCGTACGAGCAGTACTTC
>NA|TRBD1|TRBJ1-2|TRBV6-5
CASSYGTGKGAYGYTF
TGTGCCAGCAGTTATGGGACAGGGAAAGGCGCCTATGGCTACACCTTC
>few|NA|TRBJ1-3|TRBV10-3
CAISEQLPGNTIYF
TGTGCCATCAGTGAGCAACTTCCTGGAAACACCATATATTTT
>NA|NA|TRBJ1-4|TRBV18
CASSQFDPTPATNEKLFF
TGTGCCAGCTCACAATTTGACCCGACTCCTGCAACTAATGAAAAACTGTTTTTT
>NA|TRBD1|TRBJ1-5|TRBV4-2
CASSPGQDNQPQHF
TGTGCCAGCAGCCCGGGACAGGACAATCAGCCCCAGCATTTT
>once|TRBD1|TRBJ2-1|TRBV11-3
CASTESPGTGIDEQFF
TGTGCCAGCACCGAATCACCTGGGACAGGGATCGATGAGCAGTTCTTC
>NA|NA|TRBJ2-7|TRBV5-6
CASSSEYLAQYF
TGTGCCAGCAGCTCCGAATACTTAGCGCAGTACTTC
>NA|TRBD1|TRBJ1-2|TRBV5-4
CASSLVDRGRGIGYTF
TGTGCCAGCAGCTTGGTGGACAGGGGGCGCGGAATTGGCTACACCTTC
>few|TRBD1|TRBJ2-7|TRBV2
CASRHPGQSSYEQYF
TGTGCCAGCCGCCACCCGGGACAGAGCTCCTACGAGCAGTACTTC
>once|TRBD1|TRBJ1-5|TRBV7-6
CASSLATGGTPNQPQHF
TGTGCCAGCAGCTTAGCGACAGGGGGAACTCCGAATCAGCCCCAGCATTTT
>NA|NA|TRBJ1-5|TRBV5-6
CASSSLKGDNQPQHF
TGTGCCAGCAGCTCCCTGAAGGGGGACAATCAGCCCCAGCATTTT
>NA|TRBD1|TRBJ1-1|TRBV6-1
CASSERQGATEAFF
TGTGCCAGCAGTGAAAGACAGGGGGCCACTGAAGCTTTCTTT
>NA|TRBD2|TRBJ2-7|TRBV6-1
CASNKAGEYEQYF
TGTGCCAGCAATAAAGCGGGAGAGTACGAGCAGTACTTC
>few|NA|TRBJ2-7|TRBV6-5
CASSYSRQVYEQYF
TGTGCCAGCAGTTACTCGAGACAGGTCTACGAGCAGTACTTC
>NA|NA|TRBJ2-3|TRBV11-2
CASSLPAGTFTDTQYF
TGTGCCAGCAGCTTACCCGCAGGTACCTTCACAGATACGCAGTATTTT
>NA|NA|TRBJ2-1|TRBV28
CASSQGGALNNEQFF
TGTGCCAGCAGTCAGGGGGGAGCCCTGAACAATGAGCAGTTCTTC
>NA|NA|TRBJ2-7|TRBV25-1
CASTGRQTEQYF
TGTGCCAGCACCGGAAGACAGACTGAGCAGTACTTC
>NA|NA|TRBJ2-1|TRBV6-4
CASRAGGRKDNEQFF
TGTGCCAGCAGAGCAGGGGGGCGGAAGGACAATGAGCAGTTCTTC
>NA|TRBD1|TRBJ1-2|TRBV7-6
CASFGQGDGYTF
TGTGCCAGTTTCGGACAGGGTGATGGCTACACCTTC
>once|NA|TRBJ2-7|TRBV27
CASSAGGVVEQYF
TGTGCCAGCAGTGCCGGCGGGGTGGTCGAGCAGTACTTC
>NA|TRBD1|TRBJ2-7|TRBV5-1
CASSRDRADGHEQYF
TGCGCCAGCAGCCGCGACAGGGCCGACGGGCACGAGCAGTACTTC
>NA|TRBD1|TRBJ1-2|TRBV5-1
CASSLVGTGGAGYGYTF
TGCGCCAGCAGCTTGGTTGGGACAGGGGGCGCCGGCTATGGCTACACCTTC
>NA|NA|TRBJ2-5|TRBV5-1
CASSLVAGREGTQYF
TGCGCCAGCAGCTTGGTGGCAGGGCGTGAAGGGACCCAGTACTTC
>NA|TRBD1|TRBJ2-6|TRBV4-1
CASSQGTGISGANVLTF
TGCGCCAGCAGCCAAGGGACAGGGATCTCTGGGGCCAACGTCCTGACTTTC
>NA|NA|TRBJ2-2|TRBV15
CATSRVASAGELFF
TGTGCCACCAGCAGAGTAGCGTCCGCCGGGGAGCTGTTTTTT
>NA|NA|TRBJ2-7|TRBV15
CATSRDDRVLPYEQYF
TGTGCCACCAGCAGAGATGATCGGGTACTACCCTACGAGCAGTACTTC
>NA|TRBD1|TRBJ1-2|TRBV7-3
CASSLGGTDNYGYTF
TGTGCCAGCAGCTTAGGAGGGACAGATAACTATGGCTACACCTTC
>NA|NA|TRBJ2-5|TRBV7-2
CASSLGSTSETQYF
TGTGCCAGCAGCTTAGGTTCTACTTCGGAGACCCAGTACTTC
>NA|NA|TRBJ2-7|TRBV28
CASIIPLGGGSYEQYF
TGTGCCAGCATCATCCCCTTGGGAGGGGGCTCCTACGAGCAGTACTTC
>few|NA|TRBJ2-4|TRBV15
CATSLQGQLAKNIQYF
TGTGCCACCAGCCTTCAAGGACAGCTAGCCAAAAACATTCAGTACTTC
>NA|NA|TRBJ1-2|TRBV6-5
CASSYRQGHPGGYTF
TGTGCCAGCAGTTACCGCCAGGGCCACCCGGGTGGCTACACCTTC
>NA|NA|TRBJ1-6|TRBV6-4
CASSEGAFYNSPLHF
TGTGCCAGCAGTGAAGGGGCCTTCTATAATTCACCCCTCCACTTT
>NA|NA|TRBJ2-3|TRBV6-4
CATRQQITDTQYF
TGTGCCACCCGTCAACAGATCACAGATACGCAGTATTTT
>NA|TRBD1|TRBJ2-3|TRBV2
CASRDRTTDTQYF
TGTGCCAGCCGGGACAGGACCACAGATACGCAGTATTTT
>few|TRBD1|TRBJ1-2|TRBV6-5
CASSYEDRAGYTF
TGTGCCAGCAGTTACGAGGACAGGGCTGGCTACACCTTC
>NA|NA|TRBJ2-1|TRBV7-3
CASSQTVTGEQFF
TGTGCCAGCAGCCAAACGGTAACTGGTGAGCAGTTCTTC
>few|TRBD1|TRBJ2-3|TRBV5-1
CASSFWTGMGTDTQYF
TGCGCCAGCAGCTTTTGGACAGGGATGGGCACAGATACGCAGTATTTT
>NA|TRBD2|TRBJ2-1|TRBV25-1
CASSVPRGLGGEQFF
TGTGCCAGCAGTGTACCTCGGGGACTAGGCGGGGAGCAGTTCTTC
>NA|TRBD2|TRBJ2-5|TRBV5-1
CASSPPGLANKETQYF
TGCGCCAGCAGCCCCCCTGGACTAGCGAATAAAGAGACCCAGTACTTC